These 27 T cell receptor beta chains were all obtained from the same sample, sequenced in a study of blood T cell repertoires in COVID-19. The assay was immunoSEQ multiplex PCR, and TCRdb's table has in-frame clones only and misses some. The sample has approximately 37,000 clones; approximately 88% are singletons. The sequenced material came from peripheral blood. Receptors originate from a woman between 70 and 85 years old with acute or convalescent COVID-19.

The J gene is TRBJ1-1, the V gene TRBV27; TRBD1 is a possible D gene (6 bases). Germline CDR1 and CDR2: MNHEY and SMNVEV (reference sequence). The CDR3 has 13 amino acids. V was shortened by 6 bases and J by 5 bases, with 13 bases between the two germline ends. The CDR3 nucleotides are TGTGCCAGCAGCCCACAGGGTTGGACTGAAGCTTTCTTT. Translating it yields CASSPQGWTEAFF.

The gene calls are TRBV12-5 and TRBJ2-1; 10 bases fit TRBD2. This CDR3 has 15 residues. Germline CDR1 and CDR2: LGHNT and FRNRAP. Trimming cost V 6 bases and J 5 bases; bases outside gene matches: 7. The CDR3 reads CASGPGTSVDNEQFF. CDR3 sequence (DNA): TGTGCTAGTGGCCCCGGGACTAGCGTTGACAATGAGCAGTTCTTC.

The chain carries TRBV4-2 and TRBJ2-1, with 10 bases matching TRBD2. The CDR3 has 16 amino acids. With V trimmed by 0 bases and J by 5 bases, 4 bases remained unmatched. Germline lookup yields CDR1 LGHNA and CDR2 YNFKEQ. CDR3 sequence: CASSQELTSGNNEQFF. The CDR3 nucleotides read TGTGCCAGCAGCCAAGAATTAACTAGCGGGAACAATGAGCAGTTCTTC.

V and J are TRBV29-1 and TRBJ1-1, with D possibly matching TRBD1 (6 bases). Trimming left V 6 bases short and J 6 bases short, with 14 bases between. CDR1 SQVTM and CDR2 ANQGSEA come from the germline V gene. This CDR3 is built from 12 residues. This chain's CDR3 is CSVWNRDAEAFF. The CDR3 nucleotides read TGCAGCGTCTGGAACAGGGACGCTGAAGCTTTCTTT. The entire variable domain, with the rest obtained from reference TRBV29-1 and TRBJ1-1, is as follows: SAVISQKPSRDICQRGTSLTIQCQVDSQVTMMFWYRQQPGQSLTLIATANQGSEATYESGFVIDKFPISRPNLTFSTLTVSNMSPEDSSIYLCSVWNRDAEAFFGQGTRLTVV.

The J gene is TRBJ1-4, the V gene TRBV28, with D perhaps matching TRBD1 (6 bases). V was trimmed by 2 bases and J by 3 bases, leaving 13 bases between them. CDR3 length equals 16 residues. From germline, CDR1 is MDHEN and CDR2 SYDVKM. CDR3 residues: CASSLKPGHPNEKLFF. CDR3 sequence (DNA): TGTGCCAGCAGTTTAAAACCGGGACACCCTAATGAAAAACTGTTTTTT.

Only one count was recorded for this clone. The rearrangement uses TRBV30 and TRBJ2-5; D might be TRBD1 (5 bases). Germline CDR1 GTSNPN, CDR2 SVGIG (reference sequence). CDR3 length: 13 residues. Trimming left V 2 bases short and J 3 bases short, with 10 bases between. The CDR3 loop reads CAWSRAGKETQYF. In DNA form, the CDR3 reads TGTGCCTGGAGTCGGGCAGGGAAAGAGACCCAGTACTTC.

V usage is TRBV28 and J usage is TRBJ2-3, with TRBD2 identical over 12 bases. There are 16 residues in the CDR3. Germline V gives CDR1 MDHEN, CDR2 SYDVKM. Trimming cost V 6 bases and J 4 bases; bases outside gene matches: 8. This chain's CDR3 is CASSPTSGGVADTQYF. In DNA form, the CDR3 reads TGTGCCAGCAGCCCGACTAGCGGGGGAGTTGCAGATACGCAGTATTTT.

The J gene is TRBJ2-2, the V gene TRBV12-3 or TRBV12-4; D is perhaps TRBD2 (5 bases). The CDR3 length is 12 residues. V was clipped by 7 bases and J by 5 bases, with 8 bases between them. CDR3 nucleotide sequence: TGTGCCAGCACCGAGCGGACCGGGGAGCTGTTTTTT. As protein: CASTERTGELFF.

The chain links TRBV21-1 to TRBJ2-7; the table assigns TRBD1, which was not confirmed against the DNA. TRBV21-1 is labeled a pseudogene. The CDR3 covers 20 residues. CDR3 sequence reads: CASSKGIGRAERNDAYEQYV. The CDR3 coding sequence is TGTGCCAGCAGCAAAGGAATAGGCAGGGCGGAGAGGAACGACGCGTACGAGCAGTACGTC.

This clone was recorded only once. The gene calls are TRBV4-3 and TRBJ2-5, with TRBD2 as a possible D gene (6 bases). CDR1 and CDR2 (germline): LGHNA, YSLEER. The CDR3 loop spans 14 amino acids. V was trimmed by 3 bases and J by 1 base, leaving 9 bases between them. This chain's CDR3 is CASSQGGIQETQYF. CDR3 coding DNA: TGCGCCAGCAGCCAGGGCGGGATCCAAGAGACCCAGTACTTC.

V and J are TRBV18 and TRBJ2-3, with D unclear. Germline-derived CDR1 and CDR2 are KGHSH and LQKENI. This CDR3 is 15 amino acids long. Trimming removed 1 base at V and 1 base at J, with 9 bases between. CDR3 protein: CASSPRGEGTDTQYF. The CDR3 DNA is TGTGCCAGCTCACCACGAGGCGAGGGCACAGATACGCAGTATTTT.

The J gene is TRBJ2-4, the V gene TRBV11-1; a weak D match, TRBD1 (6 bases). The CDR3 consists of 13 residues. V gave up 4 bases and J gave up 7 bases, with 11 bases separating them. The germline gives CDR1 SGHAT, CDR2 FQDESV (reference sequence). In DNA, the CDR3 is TGTGCCAGCAGCTCAGGGGACGTGAACATTCAGTACTTC. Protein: CASSSGDVNIQYF. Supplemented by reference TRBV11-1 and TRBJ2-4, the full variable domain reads EAEVAQSPRYKITEKSQAVAFWCDPISGHATLYWYRQILGQGPELLVQFQDESVVDDSQLPKDRFSAERLKGVDSTLKIQPAELGDSAMYLCASSSGDVNIQYFGAGTRLSVL.

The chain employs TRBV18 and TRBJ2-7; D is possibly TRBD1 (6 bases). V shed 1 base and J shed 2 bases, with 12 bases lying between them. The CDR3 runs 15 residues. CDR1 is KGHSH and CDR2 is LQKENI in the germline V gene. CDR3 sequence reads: CASSPQGVLAYEQYV. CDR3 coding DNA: TGTGCCAGCTCACCACAGGGGGTTCTGGCCTACGAGCAGTACGTC.

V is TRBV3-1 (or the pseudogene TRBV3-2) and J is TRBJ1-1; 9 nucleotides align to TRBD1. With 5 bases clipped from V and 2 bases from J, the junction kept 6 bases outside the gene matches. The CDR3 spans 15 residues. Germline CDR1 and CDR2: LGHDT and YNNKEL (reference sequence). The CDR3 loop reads CASSYGTGSNTEAFF. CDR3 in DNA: TGTGCCAGCAGCTACGGGACAGGGAGCAACACTGAAGCTTTCTTT.

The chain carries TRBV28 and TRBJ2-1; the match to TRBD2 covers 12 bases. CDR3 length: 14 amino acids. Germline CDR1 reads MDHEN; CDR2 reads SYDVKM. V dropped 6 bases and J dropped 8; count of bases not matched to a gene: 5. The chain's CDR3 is CASSTSGRIYEQFF. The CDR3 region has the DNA TGTGCCAGCAGCACTAGCGGGAGGATCTATGAGCAGTTCTTC.

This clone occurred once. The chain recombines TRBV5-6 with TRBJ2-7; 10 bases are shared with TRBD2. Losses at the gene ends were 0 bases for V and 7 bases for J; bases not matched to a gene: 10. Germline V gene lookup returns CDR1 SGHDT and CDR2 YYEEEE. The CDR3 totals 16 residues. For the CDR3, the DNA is TGTGCCAGCAGCTTGGTAGGACTAGCGGACCCTAATGAGCAGTACGTC. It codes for CASSLVGLADPNEQYV.

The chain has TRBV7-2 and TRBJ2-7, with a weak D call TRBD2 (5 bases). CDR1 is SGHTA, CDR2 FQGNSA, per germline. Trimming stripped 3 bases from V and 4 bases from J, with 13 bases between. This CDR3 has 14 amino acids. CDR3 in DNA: TGTGCCAGCAGCTTGTGGGCTGGGGAGTACGAGCAGTACGTC. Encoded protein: CASSLWAGEYEQYV.

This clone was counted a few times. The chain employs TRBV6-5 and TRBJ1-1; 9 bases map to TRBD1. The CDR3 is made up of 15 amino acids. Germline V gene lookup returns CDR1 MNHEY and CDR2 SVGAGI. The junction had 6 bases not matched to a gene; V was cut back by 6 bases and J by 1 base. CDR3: CASRRTGAGNTEAFF. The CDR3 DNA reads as TGTGCCAGCAGAAGGACAGGGGCAGGGAACACTGAAGCTTTCTTT.

In nucleotides, the CDR3 is TGTGCCAGCAGCTTGGGGGACAGGGCTCAAGAGACCCAGTACTTC. Translated, it gives CASSLGDRAQETQYF. The chain joins TRBV7-2 to TRBJ2-5, with 9 bases fitting TRBD1. CDR3 length: 15 amino acids. The germline V gene encodes CDR1 SGHTA and CDR2 FQGNSA. The J segment lost 2 bases and the V segment lost 3 bases, leaving 4 bases of the junction unmatched.

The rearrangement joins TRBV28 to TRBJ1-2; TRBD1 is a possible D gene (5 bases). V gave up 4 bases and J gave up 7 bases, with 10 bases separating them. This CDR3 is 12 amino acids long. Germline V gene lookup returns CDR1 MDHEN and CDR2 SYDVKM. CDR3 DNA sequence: TGTGCCAGCAGTTCAAGGGGTTTTGGCTACACCTTC. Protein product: CASSSRGFGYTF.

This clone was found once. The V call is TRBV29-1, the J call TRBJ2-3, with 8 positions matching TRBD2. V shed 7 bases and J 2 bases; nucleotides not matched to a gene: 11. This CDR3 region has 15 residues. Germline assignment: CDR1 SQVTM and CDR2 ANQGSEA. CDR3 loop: CSARLLAENTDTQYF. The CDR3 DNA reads TGCAGCGCCCGTTTACTAGCGGAAAACACAGATACGCAGTATTTT.

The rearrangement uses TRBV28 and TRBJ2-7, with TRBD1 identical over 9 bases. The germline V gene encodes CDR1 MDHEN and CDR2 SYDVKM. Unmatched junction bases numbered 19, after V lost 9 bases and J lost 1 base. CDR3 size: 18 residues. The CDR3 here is CASKDRTGEAFLSYEQYV. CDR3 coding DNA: TGTGCCAGTAAGGACCGGACAGGGGAAGCGTTTTTGTCCTACGAGCAGTACGTC.

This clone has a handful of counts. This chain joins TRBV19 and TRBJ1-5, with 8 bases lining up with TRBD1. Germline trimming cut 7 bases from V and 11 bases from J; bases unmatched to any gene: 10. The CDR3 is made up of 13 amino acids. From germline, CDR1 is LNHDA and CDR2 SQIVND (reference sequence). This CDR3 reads CASTDGQGMAQHF. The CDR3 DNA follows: TGTGCCAGTACCGACGGACAGGGTATGGCCCAGCATTTT.

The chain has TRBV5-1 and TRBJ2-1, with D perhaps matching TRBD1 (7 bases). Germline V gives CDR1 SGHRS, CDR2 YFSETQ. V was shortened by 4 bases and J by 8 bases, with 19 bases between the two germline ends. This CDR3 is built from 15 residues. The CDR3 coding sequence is TGCGCCAGCAGCCAGGGAGGACAGGCCTGGGATGAGCAGTTCTTC. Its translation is CASSQGGQAWDEQFF.

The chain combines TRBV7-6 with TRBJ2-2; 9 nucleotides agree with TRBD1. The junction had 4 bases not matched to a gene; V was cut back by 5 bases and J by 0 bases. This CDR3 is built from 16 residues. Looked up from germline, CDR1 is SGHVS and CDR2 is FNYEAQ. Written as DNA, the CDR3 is TGTGCCAGCAGCCTCCGGGACAGGGCGAACACCGGGGAGCTGTTTTTT. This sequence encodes CASSLRDRANTGELFF. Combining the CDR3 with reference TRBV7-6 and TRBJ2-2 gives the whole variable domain GAGVSQSPRYKVTKRGQDVALRCDPISGHVSLYWYRQALGQGPEFLTYFNYEAQQDKSGLPNDRFSAERPEGSISTLTIQRTEQRDSAMYRCASSLRDRANTGELFFGEGSRLTVL.

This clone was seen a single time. In DNA, the CDR3 is TGCGCCAGCAGCTTGGGGACAGCCACAGATACGCAGTATTTT. Translating it yields CASSLGTATDTQYF. V and J are TRBV5-1 and TRBJ2-3; D is perhaps TRBD1 (6 bases). The CDR3 consists of 14 residues. V was shortened by 0 bases and J by 2 bases, with 7 bases between the two germline ends. Germline V gives CDR1 SGHRS, CDR2 YFSETQ.

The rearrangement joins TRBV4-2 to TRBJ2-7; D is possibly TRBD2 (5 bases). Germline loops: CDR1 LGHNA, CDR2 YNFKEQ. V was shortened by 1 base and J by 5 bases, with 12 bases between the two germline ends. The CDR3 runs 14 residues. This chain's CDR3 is CASSQARTGDEQYV. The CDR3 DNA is TGTGCCAGCAGCCAAGCCCGGACCGGGGACGAGCAGTACGTC.